A selection of T cell receptor beta chains follows, all from one sample in a study of blood T cell repertoires in COVID-19. Data came from immunoSEQ multiplex PCR; TCRdb stores just in-frame clones and leaves some out. The sample consists of 220,000 or so clones, around 83% of them appearing once. Specimen: PBMCs or T cells enriched from blood (not recorded which). These receptors all come from a woman between 40 and 50 years old who had recovered from COVID-19. Each CDR3 is given without its conserved first and last residue.

length | V | CDR3
16 | TRBV6-2/TRBV6-3 | ASSYWTSGREGTDTQY
15 | TRBV18 | ASSPTTGSRRNQPQH
11 | TRBV30 | AWSVPEDTPVT
11 | TRBV3-1/TRBV3-2 | ASSSQPGQGQF
13 | TRBV30 | AWSRGVVPYNEQF
12 | TRBV19 | ASKLQGMNTEAF
14 | TRBV5-4 | ASSYKTSAGSETQY
16 | TRBV5-5 | ASSLGGTVTHSGNTIY
15 | TRBV11-2 | ASSFPALAVLVSEQF
12 | TRBV3-1/TRBV3-2 | ASSPTTGPDTQY
10 | TRBV5-1 | ASSEGDYGYT
13 | TRBV4-1 | ASRPGTGSTYEQY
11 | TRBV12-3/TRBV12-4 | ASSLSRLTEAF
11 | TRBV12-5 | ASAQEEGQTQY
12 | TRBV7-7 | TSSQQGIPGELF
12 | TRBV28 | ASQVPGTNQPQH
15 | TRBV7-2 | ASSPYDRGGSNQPQH
11 | TRBV12-3/TRBV12-4 | ASSLAGGLEQY
13 | TRBV18 | ASSPPSTRPYEQY
15 | TRBV19 | ASIMGDRGWTNEKLF
15 | TRBV28 | ASSPRQGKTGANVLT
15 | TRBV5-1 | ASSLSVAGVSYNEQF
17 | TRBV28 | ASRPEGLAGQSSYNEQF
12 | TRBV2 | ASGGQGLLDGYT
16 | TRBV6-6 | ASSPGQGSPRNNSPLH
11 | TRBV6-5 | ASSYEVNTEAF
12 | TRBV18 | ASSLGQDLGGAF
15 | TRBV7-2 | ASSSFPPGQVKDTQY
12 | TRBV30 | ATTGAVNTGELF
12 | TRBV7-9 | ASTAGGGTGELF
14 | TRBV19 | ASSTRQGMGNQPQH
12 | TRBV6-5 | ASRNTGTRSPLH
15 | TRBV27 | ASSSRQGRGMNTEAF
12 | TRBV5-5 | ASSLQGMNTEAF
14 | TRBV19 | ASRGPAGQGAWELF
12 | TRBV7-2 | ASKLAASYNEQF
12 | TRBV6-5 | ASAPGTSYNEQF
12 | TRBV5-5 | ASSFDRGREKLF
11 | TRBV6-4 | ASSREAGETQY
15 | TRBV6-1 | ASSGRPGSPAAGGYT
11 | TRBV7-2 | ASRQTQGQPQH
12 | TRBV30 | AWKTDRRNTEAF
17 | TRBV28 | ASSLLGRGHREISYGYT
12 | TRBV27 | ASSLGPGGYGYT